This T cell receptor (beta chain) was sequenced during a study of PD-L1 blockade in urothelial cancer. About the study: About 85% of the 29 patients were men whose urothelial cancer was bladder-origin. Blood samples contained a median about 150,000 T cells.

With 0 bases removed from V and 0 bases from J, the gap between germline ends came to 7 bases. Germline V lookup: CDR1 MGHRA, CDR2 YSYEKL. The CDR3 covers 15 residues. Time point noted: peripheral blood 6 weeks after treatment start. Every patient provided from 1 to 8 samples, collected pretreatment and on-treatment. The investigators introduced synthetic TCR analog templates into each PCR as spikes. Profiled with immunoSEQ multiplex PCR; TCRdb holds only in-frame clones, not every one. Here the sample spans approximately 110,000 clones, approximately 89% being singletons. The material was PBMCs, obtained around atezolizumab (anti-PD-L1) treatment. The chain has TRBV4-1 and TRBJ2-3; D perhaps matches TRBD2 (5 bases). The origin of this receptor is a man aged 55 to 69 with urothelial cancer. The CDR3 sequence is CASSQERTSTDTQYF. CDR3 nucleotide sequence: TGCGCCAGCAGCCAAGAGCGGACTAGCACAGATACGCAGTATTTT.